These T cell receptor beta chains were read from a single sample in a study of T-cell memory formation after mild COVID-19. TCRdb fed the 5' RACE reads into MiXCR, producing one record per CDR3 protein. This repertoire shows 550,000 to 700,000 distinct CDR3 sequences, approximately 15% found once; its top ten account for roughly 8%. The sequencing input was PBMCs or a T cell subset sorted from them (not recorded which). All receptors derive from an adult woman who had mild COVID-19 (a few samples of this study predate the infection). Cell type and time point are not known. Both conserved end residues are part of each CDR3. The D gene is left open where the match is weak. Not every row has a clone size; where given, it reads once, few, many or a size class.

TRBV29-1,TRBJ1-2,-,-,TGCAGCGGGGGCAGGCCCCTTAGTTCGGATGGCTACACCTTC,CSGGRPLSSDGYTF
TRBV12-3/TRBV12-4,TRBJ2-3,few,TRBD2,TGTGCCAGCAGCCGACTAGCGGGGGGGCCCGCTAGCACAGATACGCAGTATTTT,CASSRLAGGPASTDTQYF
TRBV29-1,TRBJ2-7,few,TRBD1,TGCAGCGTTGAAGATCGCCGGGGACAGTACTACGAGCAGTACTTC,CSVEDRRGQYYEQYF
TRBV7-9,TRBJ2-3,few,-,TGTGCCACCGGCGAGGGCTTTGGACAGTGGGACCTTACGCAGTATTTT,CATGEGFGQWDLTQYF
TRBV20-1,TRBJ1-2,-,TRBD1,TGCAGTGCTAGAGGGCAGGACAGGCGGAACTATGGCTACACCTTC,CSARGQDRRNYGYTF
TRBV12-3/TRBV12-4,TRBJ2-3,-,-,TGTGCCAGCAGACGTGGGGTCGGGGCAGATACGCAGTATTTT,CASRRGVGADTQYF
TRBV18,TRBJ2-3,few,TRBD2,TGTGCCAGCTCACTACTCAAAACTAGCGGGACAAGCACAGATACGCAGTATTTT,CASSLLKTSGTSTDTQYF
TRBV5-5,TRBJ2-5,few,-,TGTGCCAGCAGCGGGACTCCGGGAGAGACCCAGTACTTC,CASSGTPGETQYF
TRBV18,TRBJ1-5,few,-,TGTGCCAGCTCATCCTCTAGCAATCAGCCCCAGCATTTT,CASSSSSNQPQHF
TRBV5-1,TRBJ1-2,-,TRBD1,TGCGCCAGCAAGGGGACAGCCGGTACGACGGGTGGCTACACCTTC,CASKGTAGTTGGYTF
TRBV21-1,TRBJ2-7,-,-,TGTGCCAGCAGTCCTCCTAAAAGCGGCCGACTCTCCTACGAGCAGTACTTC,CASSPPKSGRLSYEQYF
TRBV7-3,TRBJ2-2,-,TRBD2,TGTGCCAGCAGCTTGGAGACTAGCGGGGGATCCCTTACCGGGGAGCTGTTTTTT,CASSLETSGGSLTGELFF
TRBV4-3,TRBJ2-3,few,-,TGCGCCAGCAGCCAAGGGGCAGGGAAGGATACGCAGTATTTT,CASSQGAGKDTQYF
TRBV20-1,TRBJ1-1,-,TRBD1,TGCAGTGCTAGAGGCGGACCGGGACAGGGTTACCCTGAAGCTTTCTTT,CSARGGPGQGYPEAFF
TRBV20-1,TRBJ2-3,few,TRBD2,TGCAGTGCGACTAGCGGGGACTACACAGATACGCAGTATTTT,CSATSGDYTDTQYF
TRBV5-1,TRBJ2-7,-,-,TGCGCCAGCACCAAGGAGGGCAGTGGAAGGGGTGAGCAGTACTTC,CASTKEGSGRGEQYF
TRBV12-3/TRBV12-4,TRBJ1-1,few,-,TGTGCCAGCAGTTCCGAGAACACTGAAGCTTTCTTT,CASSSENTEAFF
TRBV19,TRBJ2-1,-,TRBD1,TGTGCCAGTAGGCTGGAGGGACAGGGGGCTGGTGAGCAGTTCTTC,CASRLEGQGAGEQFF
TRBV18,TRBJ1-1,-,-,TGTGCCAGATCACCACCTATGGGCATGAACACTGAAGCTTTCTTT,CARSPPMGMNTEAFF
TRBV7-9,TRBJ2-7,-,TRBD2,TGTGCCAGCAGCCCTCGGGGAGGGGTATACGAGCAGTACTTC,CASSPRGGVYEQYF
TRBV12-3/TRBV12-4,TRBJ2-2,few,-,TGTGCCAGCAGTCTACCGATAGCTAGGGAGCTGTTTTTT,CASSLPIARELFF
TRBV15,TRBJ2-3,few,-,TGTGCCACCAGCAGAGTTAGGGGCACAGATACGCAGTATTTT,CATSRVRGTDTQYF
TRBV7-2,TRBJ2-1,few,-,TGTGCCAGCAGCCCCGGTCGGGACACCTACAATGAGCAGTTCTTC,CASSPGRDTYNEQFF
TRBV6-5,TRBJ2-3,few,-,TGTGCCAGCAGTTACGTACGGGGGGCCACGGATACGCAGTATTTT,CASSYVRGATDTQYF
TRBV4-2,TRBJ1-1,few,-,TGTGCCAGCAGCATGAACAGGGCGGACACTGAAGCTTTCTTT,CASSMNRADTEAFF
TRBV7-6,TRBJ1-3,-,TRBD1,TGTGCCAGCAGTCGACAGGGTTCGGGCAGTTTGGGAAACACCATATATTTT,CASSRQGSGSLGNTIYF
TRBV7-9,TRBJ2-7,once,-,TGTGCCAGCAGCCCTCGGTTGGGGGCCGAGCAGTACTTC,CASSPRLGAEQYF
TRBV6-1,TRBJ1-5,-,TRBD1,TGTGCCAGCAGTGAACTCAGGGGGCCTCAGGGCCCCCAGCATTTT,CASSELRGPQGPQHF
TRBV12-3/TRBV12-4,TRBJ2-1,few,-,TGTGCCAGCAGTTTATTTGGTAGCGATGAGCAGTTCTTC,CASSLFGSDEQFF
TRBV3-1,TRBJ1-2,-,-,TGTGCCAGCAGCCGGCCCGGGACCTATGGCTACACCTTC,CASSRPGTYGYTF
TRBV15,TRBJ2-1,-,TRBD2,TGTGCCACCAGCAGAGAGAGGGGAGCGGGGCTAGCGGGGAATGAGCAGTTCTTC,CATSRERGAGLAGNEQFF
TRBV6-5,TRBJ2-7,many,-,TGTGCCAGCAGTTTCGGGCAGGAGGGTCCGTACGAGCAGTACTTC,CASSFGQEGPYEQYF
TRBV4-3,TRBJ2-1,few,-,TGCGCCAGCAGCCAAGTCGTGGCAAATGAGCAGTTCTTC,CASSQVVANEQFF
TRBV4-1,TRBJ1-1,-,TRBD1,TGCGCCAGCAGCCAACTGACAGGGGGAGCTTTCTTT,CASSQLTGGAFF
TRBV7-6,TRBJ2-1,few,TRBD2,TGTGCCAGCAGCTTAGCTACTAGCGGAGTGGTTAATGAGCAGTTCTTC,CASSLATSGVVNEQFF
TRBV11-2,TRBJ2-2,few,-,TGTGCCAGCAGCTTCCCCGGGGGCAGGCCAAGGAGCGGGGAGCTGTTTTTT,CASSFPGGRPRSGELFF
TRBV10-3,TRBJ2-1,-,-,TGTGCCATCAGTGGGGAAGACGATGAGCAGTTCTTC,CAISGEDDEQFF
TRBV2,TRBJ1-2,-,-,TGTGCCAGCAGTGTTACGGGGACTAACTATGGCTACACCTTC,CASSVTGTNYGYTF
TRBV7-9,TRBJ2-3,-,-,TGTGCCAGCAGCCCGCACCTTAGCACAGATACGCAGTATTTT,CASSPHLSTDTQYF
TRBV12-3/TRBV12-4,TRBJ2-1,-,-,TGTGCCAGCAGGACTAGGAATGAGCAGTTCTTC,CASRTRNEQFF
TRBV5-4,TRBJ2-3,few,TRBD2,TGTGCCAGCAGCACGCCAATCCAGCGGGAAGTAACAGATACGCAGTATTTT,CASSTPIQREVTDTQYF
TRBV3-1,TRBJ2-3,-,-,TGTGCCAGCAGCCAAGACGCTGGTGAGTGGACCCCTAGCACAGATACGCAGTATTTT,CASSQDAGEWTPSTDTQYF
TRBV12-3/TRBV12-4,TRBJ2-7,-,-,TGTGCCAGCAGTTTTTGGCAGTACGAGCAGTACTTC,CASSFWQYEQYF
TRBV9,TRBJ1-1,few,-,TGTGCCAGCAGCGTAGCAGGCTCAAGGACCCCGGACACTGAAGCTTTCTTT,CASSVAGSRTPDTEAFF
TRBV4-3,TRBJ2-2,few,TRBD2,TGCGCCAGCAGCCACCCGGGACTAGCGGGAGGGCCAACCGCGAACACCGGGGAGCTGTTTTTT,CASSHPGLAGGPTANTGELFF
TRBV5-1,TRBJ1-1,few,TRBD1,TGCGCCAGCAGCGGCCAGGGGGGCCTGAACACTGAAGCTTTCTTT,CASSGQGGLNTEAFF
TRBV30,TRBJ1-2,-,-,TGTGCCTGGAGTGTACATTCTGGGGGGTTGCATGGCTACACCTTC,CAWSVHSGGLHGYTF
TRBV21-1,TRBJ1-2,-,-,TGTGCCACCAAGATTAGGGTCGGCTACACCTTC,CATKIRVGYTF
TRBV6-1,TRBJ2-1,-,-,TGTGCCAGCAGGCAGTACGGACGGTGGGGATACAATGAGCAGTTCTTC,CASRQYGRWGYNEQFF
TRBV7-9,TRBJ2-1,many,TRBD2,TGTGCCAGCAGCCCACCGGGAGGGGGGTTAGATGAGCAGTTCTTC,CASSPPGGGLDEQFF
TRBV10-3,TRBJ2-7,few,TRBD1,TGTGCCAACCCCGGGACAGCGCTATACGAGCAGTACTTC,CANPGTALYEQYF
TRBV6-2/TRBV6-3,TRBJ1-4,-,TRBD1,TGTGCCAGCAGTAACCGGGACAGGGGAAAGATTACAACTAATGAAAAACTGTTTTTT,CASSNRDRGKITTNEKLFF
TRBV12-3/TRBV12-4,TRBJ1-3,-,-,TGTGCCAGCACCCCTACCCTGGGCAGCACTTTCTCTGGAAACACCATATATTTT,CASTPTLGSTFSGNTIYF